Here is one T cell receptor beta chain with its context. Only in-frame clones appear in the TCRdb table, and some are missing; sequencing was by immunoSEQ multiplex PCR. This sample has hundreds of thousands of clones, with around 90% found just once. V lost 4 bases, J lost 2 bases, and 12 bases lay in between. The CDR3 loop spans 14 amino acids. The germline V gene encodes CDR1 SGHRS and CDR2 YFSETQ. The sample is drawn from a study of blood T cell repertoires in COVID-19. Whole-study context: T cells, B-cell-depleted T cells, or PBMCs provided the cDNA or gDNA that served as material.

Each exposed participant met a COVID-19 case in the 2 weeks preceding study entry. This clonotype originated in a man under 40 who had been exposed to COVID-19. The V and J genes are TRBV5-1 and TRBJ1-1; D perhaps matches TRBD1 (6 bases). The material sequenced was PBMCs or T cells enriched from blood (not recorded which). The CDR3 loop is CASSTDGTNTEAFF. DNA for the CDR3: TGCGCCAGCAGCACGGACGGGACAAACACTGAAGCTTTCTTT.